One and the same sample provided the 3 T cell receptor beta chains below, sequenced in a study of T cell responses to AZD1222 COVID-19 vaccine. The repertoire was sequenced with immunoSEQ multiplex PCR; TCRdb's copy has only in-frame clones and lacks some. This sample has 150,000 to 160,000 clones, with roughly 90% found just once. Here the sequenced sample was peripheral blood, taken 28 days after the second AZD1222 dose. Source of these receptors: an adult who received the AZD1222 COVID-19 vaccine.

As DNA, the CDR3 is TGTGCCAGCAGCCAAAACATACCTTATGGCTACACCTTC. The encoded protein is CASSQNIPYGYTF. V usage is TRBV3-1 (or the pseudogene TRBV3-2) and J usage is TRBJ1-2, with D unclear. The CDR3 loop spans 13 amino acids. Deletions cut 2 bases from V and 5 bases from J, with 9 bases between. Germline V gene data show CDR1 as LGHDT and CDR2 as YNNKEL (reference sequence).

V and J are TRBV4-2 and TRBJ2-3; 12 bases match TRBD2. Germline V CDR1 and CDR2: LGHNA, YNFKEQ. With V trimmed by 0 bases and J by 5 bases, 6 bases remained unmatched. This CDR3 is 17 amino acids long. The CDR3 region has the DNA TGTGCCAGCAGCCAAGAGCTAGCGGGGGGGCCTGAAGATACGCAGTATTTT. This encodes CASSQELAGGPEDTQYF.

The chain combines TRBV11-2 with TRBJ1-1; D is ambiguous. Germline V gives CDR1 SGHAT, CDR2 FQNNGV. Trimming removed 9 bases from V and 4 bases from J, with 9 bases in between. The CDR3 length is 11 residues. Written as DNA, the CDR3 is TGTGCCAGTCAGTTGGGCACTGAAGCTTTCTTT. Protein: CASQLGTEAFF.